The rows below give T cell receptor beta chains drawn from one sample of a study of blood T cell repertoires in COVID-19. The assay was immunoSEQ multiplex PCR, and TCRdb's table has in-frame clones only and misses some. Altogether 250,000 to 300,000 clones are present, approximately 93% being singletons, with the ten largest covering around 2.2%. The sequencing input was peripheral blood. The receptor source for this set is a woman younger than 45 with COVID-19, enrolled during active disease. Each CDR3 is given with its conserved first and last residue. A D gene is named only where the DNA matches it firmly. Not all rows give a size; the values are once, few, many and, for expanded clones, a class.

TGTGCCAGCAGTGAAAATTGGCCGATCAATCAGCCCCAGCATTTT | CASSENWPINQPQHF | TRBV6-1 | 15 | TRBJ1-5 | - | -
TGTGCATCCCGGGACAGGGCCCTTAGGTCCGAGCAGTACTTC | CASRDRALRSEQYF | TRBV30 | 14 | TRBJ2-7 | - | TRBD1
TGCAGTGCTGGACAGAACACTGAAGCTTTCTTT | CSAGQNTEAFF | TRBV20-1 | 11 | TRBJ1-1 | - | -
TGTGCCAGCAGCGTAAGCGCTGGGACTGAAGCTTTCTTT | CASSVSAGTEAFF | TRBV9 | 13 | TRBJ1-1 | - | -
TGTGCCAGCAGCCTGGGACTAGCGTCAGATACGCAGTATTTT | CASSLGLASDTQYF | TRBV4-2 | 14 | TRBJ2-3 | - | TRBD2
TGTGCCACCAGTGACCCTACAGGGAACAATGAAAAACTGTTTTTT | CATSDPTGNNEKLFF | TRBV24-1 | 15 | TRBJ1-4 | - | -
TGTGCCAGCAGCGGCACCACTAGCGGGAGGGCCCGTTCCTACGAGCAGTACTTC | CASSGTTSGRARSYEQYF | TRBV9 | 18 | TRBJ2-7 | once | TRBD2
TGTGCCAGCAGTTACTCGGGACAGAGCTACGAGCAGTACTTC | CASSYSGQSYEQYF | TRBV6-5 | 14 | TRBJ2-7 | - | TRBD1
TGTGCCTGGAGCCGGGGGGGTGAGGATGGCTACACCTTC | CAWSRGGEDGYTF | TRBV30 | 13 | TRBJ1-2 | - | -
TGTGCCAGCAGCCGAGGGCCGCAAGAGACCCAGTACTTC | CASSRGPQETQYF | TRBV11-2 | 13 | TRBJ2-5 | - | -
TGTGCCAGCAAGCGGAGCGCTGAAGCTTTCTTT | CASKRSAEAFF | TRBV7-2 | 11 | TRBJ1-1 | - | -
TGTGCCAGCAGCTACGATCCCGAGCGCGAACAGTACTTC | CASSYDPEREQYF | TRBV11-2 | 13 | TRBJ2-7 | - | -
TGTGCCAGCAGTTACAATCGGCCGACTAGCTCCTACGAGCAGTACTTC | CASSYNRPTSSYEQYF | TRBV6-5 | 16 | TRBJ2-7 | once | -
TGTGCCAGCAGTTTACCAGGGCCGAGCACTGAAGCTTTCTTT | CASSLPGPSTEAFF | TRBV27 | 14 | TRBJ1-1 | - | -